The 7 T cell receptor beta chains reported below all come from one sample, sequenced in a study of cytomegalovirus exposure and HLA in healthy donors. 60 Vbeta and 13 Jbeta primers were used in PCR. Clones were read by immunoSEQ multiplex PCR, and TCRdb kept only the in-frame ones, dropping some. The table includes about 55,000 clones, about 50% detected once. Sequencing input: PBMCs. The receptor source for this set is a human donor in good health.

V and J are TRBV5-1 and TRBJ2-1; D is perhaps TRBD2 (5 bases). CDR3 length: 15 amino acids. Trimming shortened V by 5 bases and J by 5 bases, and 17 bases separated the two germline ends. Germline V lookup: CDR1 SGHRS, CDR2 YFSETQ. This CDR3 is CASRFPRAGNNEQFF. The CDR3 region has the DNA TGCGCCAGCAGGTTCCCGAGGGCCGGGAACAATGAGCAGTTCTTC.

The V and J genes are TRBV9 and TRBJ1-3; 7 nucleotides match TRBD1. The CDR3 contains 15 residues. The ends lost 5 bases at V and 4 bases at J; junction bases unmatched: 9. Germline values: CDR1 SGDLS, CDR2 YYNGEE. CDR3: CASRSDREPGNTIYF. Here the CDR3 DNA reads TGTGCCAGCAGATCTGACAGGGAACCCGGAAACACCATATATTTT.

The CDR3 nucleotides read TGCAGCGTATTAGGGACTAGCCTAAAGTACAATGAGCAGTTCTTC. Amino acid sequence: CSVLGTSLKYNEQFF. The chain couples TRBV29-1 to TRBJ2-1, with TRBD2 matching over 9 bases. The CDR3 spans 15 residues. J gave up 4 bases and V 6 bases, and 10 bases lay outside the gene matches. The V gene's germline CDR1 is SQVTM and CDR2 ANQGSEA.

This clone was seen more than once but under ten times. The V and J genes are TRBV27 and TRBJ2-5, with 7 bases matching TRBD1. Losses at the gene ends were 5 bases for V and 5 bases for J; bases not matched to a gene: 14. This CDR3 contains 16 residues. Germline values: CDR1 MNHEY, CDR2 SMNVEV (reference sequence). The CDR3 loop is CASSQRAGGVSETQYF. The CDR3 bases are TGTGCCAGCAGTCAACGGGCAGGGGGTGTGAGCGAGACCCAGTACTTC.

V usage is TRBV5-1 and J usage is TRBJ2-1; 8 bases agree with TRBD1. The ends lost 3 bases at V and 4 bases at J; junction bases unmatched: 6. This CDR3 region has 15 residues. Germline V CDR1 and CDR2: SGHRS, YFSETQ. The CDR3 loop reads CASSSTGASYNEQFF. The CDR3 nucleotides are TGCGCCAGCAGCTCGACAGGGGCCTCTTACAATGAGCAGTTCTTC.

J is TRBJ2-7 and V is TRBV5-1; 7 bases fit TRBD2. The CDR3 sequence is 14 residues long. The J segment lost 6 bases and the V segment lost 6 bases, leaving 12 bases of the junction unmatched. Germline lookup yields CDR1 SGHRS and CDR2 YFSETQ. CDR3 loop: CASTLGGSVGEQYF. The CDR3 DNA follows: TGCGCCAGCACCCTGGGCGGGAGCGTGGGCGAGCAGTACTTC.

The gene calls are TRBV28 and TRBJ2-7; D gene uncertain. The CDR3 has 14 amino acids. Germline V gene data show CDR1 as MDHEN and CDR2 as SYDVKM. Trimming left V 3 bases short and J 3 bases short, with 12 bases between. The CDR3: CASSLSQVIYEQYF. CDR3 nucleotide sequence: TGTGCCAGCAGTTTGTCGCAGGTAATCTACGAGCAGTACTTC.